These 5 T cell receptor beta chains were sequenced from one sample in a study of T-cell memory formation after mild COVID-19. TCRdb reanalysed the 5' RACE reads using MiXCR and keeps one entry per CDR3 protein. The sample shows around 320,000 distinct CDR3 sequences, around 27% of them seen only once. Sequencing was performed on PBMCs or a T cell subset sorted from them (not recorded which). The receptors were sampled from an adult woman who had mild COVID-19 (a few samples of this study predate the infection). Cell type and time point are not known.

The V and J genes are TRBV12-3 or TRBV12-4 and TRBJ1-1; TRBD1 is a possible D gene (6 bases). The V gene lost 3 bases and the J gene lost 5 bases, with 13 bases spanning the gap. The CDR3 sequence is 14 residues long. CDR3 sequence reads: CASSFPGVGTEAFF. The CDR3 nucleotides are TGTGCCAGCAGTTTCCCAGGGGTCGGGACTGAAGCTTTCTTT.

The chain uses TRBV12-3 or TRBV12-4 and TRBJ2-2; 9 bases align to TRBD1. After removal of 1 base from V and 5 bases from J, the junction contained 8 bases not matched to a gene. CDR3 length: 17 residues. CDR3 sequence: CASSLGTGGPKTGELFF. DNA of the CDR3: TGTGCCAGCAGTTTAGGAACAGGGGGCCCAAAGACCGGGGAGCTGTTTTTT.

The chain joins TRBV12-3 or TRBV12-4 to TRBJ2-5; tentatively, D is TRBD2 (6 bases). CDR3 length: 15 amino acids. V gave up 5 bases and J gave up 1 base, with 14 bases separating them. The CDR3 region has the DNA TGTGCCAGCAGTCCGGGACTTGCCCTCCAAGAGACCCAGTACTTC. It is translated as CASSPGLALQETQYF.

The genes are TRBV20-1 and TRBJ2-7; D might be TRBD2 (5 bases). The CDR3 totals 14 residues. V lost 4 bases and J 0 bases, leaving 13 bases between the germline ends. The germline V gene encodes CDR1 DFQATT and CDR2 SNEGSKA (reference sequence). In DNA, the CDR3 is TGCAGTGCTATCGGGCGGGTCCACTCCTACGAGCAGTACTTC. Translation: CSAIGRVHSYEQYF.

This clonotype was counted a few times. This chain uses TRBV5-1 with TRBJ2-1; TRBD2 agrees at 12 bases. Germline V gene lookup returns CDR1 SGHRS and CDR2 YFSETQ. V lost 6 bases to trimming and J lost 6 bases; unmatched junction nucleotides: 7. The CDR3 totals 15 residues. CDR3 DNA sequence: TGCGCCAGCACCAGGACTAGCGGGGAGGGCAATGAGCAGTTCTTC. It encodes CASTRTSGEGNEQFF.